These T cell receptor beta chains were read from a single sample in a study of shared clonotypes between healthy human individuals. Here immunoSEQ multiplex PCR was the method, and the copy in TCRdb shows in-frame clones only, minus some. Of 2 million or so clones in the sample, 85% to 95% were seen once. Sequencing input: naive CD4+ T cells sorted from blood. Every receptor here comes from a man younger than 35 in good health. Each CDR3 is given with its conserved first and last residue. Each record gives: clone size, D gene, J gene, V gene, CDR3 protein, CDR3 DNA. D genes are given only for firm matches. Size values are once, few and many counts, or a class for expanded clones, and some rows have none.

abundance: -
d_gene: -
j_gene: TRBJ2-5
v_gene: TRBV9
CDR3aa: CASRSGAGETQYF
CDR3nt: TGTGCCAGCAGATCGGGGGCCGGGGAGACCCAGTACTTC

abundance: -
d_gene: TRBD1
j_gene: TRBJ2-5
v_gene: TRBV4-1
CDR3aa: CASSQDWGQGARETQYF
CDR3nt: TGCGCCAGCAGCCAAGATTGGGGACAGGGGGCGCGGGAGACCCAGTACTTC

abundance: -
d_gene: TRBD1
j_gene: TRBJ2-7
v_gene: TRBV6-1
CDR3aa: CASSRGQIYEQYF
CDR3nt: TGTGCCAGCAGTCGGGGACAGATTTACGAGCAGTACTTC

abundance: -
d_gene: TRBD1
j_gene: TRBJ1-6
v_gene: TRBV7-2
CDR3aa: CASSFGTENSPLHF
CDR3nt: TGTGCCAGCAGCTTCGGGACAGAGAATTCACCCCTCCACTTT

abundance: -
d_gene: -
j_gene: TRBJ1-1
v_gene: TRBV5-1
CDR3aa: CASRPSRGMNTEAFF
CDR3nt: TGCGCCAGTAGACCGTCAAGAGGAATGAACACTGAAGCTTTCTTT

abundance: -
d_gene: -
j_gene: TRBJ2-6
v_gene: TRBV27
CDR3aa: CASSLASGANVLTF
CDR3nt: TGTGCCAGCAGTTTGGCCTCTGGGGCCAACGTCCTGACTTTC

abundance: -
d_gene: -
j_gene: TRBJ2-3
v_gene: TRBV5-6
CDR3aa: CASSLGRLSRDTQYF
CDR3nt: TGTGCCAGCAGTCTGGGGAGGTTGAGTCGGGATACGCAGTATTTT

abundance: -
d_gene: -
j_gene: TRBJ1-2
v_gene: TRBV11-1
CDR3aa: CASSFQGDGGYTF
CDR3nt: TGTGCCAGCAGCTTCCAAGGGGACGGCGGCTACACCTTC

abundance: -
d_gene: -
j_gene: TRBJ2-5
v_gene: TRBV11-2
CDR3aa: CASSSLRGQETQYF
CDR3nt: TGTGCCAGCAGCTCCCTACGGGGCCAAGAGACCCAGTACTTC

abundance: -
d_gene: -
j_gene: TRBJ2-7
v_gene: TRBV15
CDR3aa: CATSRDKTRYEQYF
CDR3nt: TGTGCCACCAGCAGAGATAAGACAAGATACGAGCAGTACTTC

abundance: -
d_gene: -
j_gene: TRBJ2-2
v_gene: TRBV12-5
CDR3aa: CASGPSRPLNTGELFF
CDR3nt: TGTGCTAGTGGTCCCTCGAGGCCGTTGAACACCGGGGAGCTGTTTTTT

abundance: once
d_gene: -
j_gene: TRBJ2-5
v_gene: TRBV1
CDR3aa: CTSSPRGETQYF
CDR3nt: TGCACCAGCAGCCCTAGGGGGGAGACCCAGTACTTC

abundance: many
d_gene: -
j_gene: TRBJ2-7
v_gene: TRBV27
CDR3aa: CASSETGWTSYEQYF
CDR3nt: TGTGCCAGCAGTGAAACAGGGTGGACTTCCTACGAGCAGTACTTC

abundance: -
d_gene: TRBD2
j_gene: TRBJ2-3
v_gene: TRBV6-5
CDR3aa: CASRRGGPTDTQYF
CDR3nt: TGTGCCAGCCGACGGGGGGGGCCCACAGATACGCAGTATTTT

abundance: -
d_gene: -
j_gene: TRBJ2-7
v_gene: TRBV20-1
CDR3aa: CSAISRDEQYF
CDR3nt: TGCAGTGCTATCTCTCGGGACGAGCAGTACTTC

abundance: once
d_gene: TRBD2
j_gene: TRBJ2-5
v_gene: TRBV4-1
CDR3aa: CASSPSGGEETQYF
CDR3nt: TGCGCCAGCAGTCCTAGCGGGGGGGAAGAGACCCAGTACTTC

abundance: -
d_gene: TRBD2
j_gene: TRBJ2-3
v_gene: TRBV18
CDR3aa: CASSLLPSGGSSDTQYF
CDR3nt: TGTGCCAGCTCACTCCTTCCTAGCGGGGGAAGTTCAGATACGCAGTATTTT

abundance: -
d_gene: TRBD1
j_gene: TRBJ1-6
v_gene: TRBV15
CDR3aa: CATSRATRTGKKLSSYNSPLHF
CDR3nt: TGTGCCACCAGCCGAGCAACGCGGACAGGGAAAAAACTGAGCTCCTATAATTCACCCCTCCACTTT

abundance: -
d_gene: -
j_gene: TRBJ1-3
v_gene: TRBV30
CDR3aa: CAWDRDPGSGNTIYF
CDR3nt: TGTGCCTGGGACAGAGACCCAGGCTCTGGAAACACCATATATTTT